This is a list of T cell receptor beta chains from one sample in a study of cytomegalovirus exposure and HLA in healthy donors. Some clones are missing from TCRdb's copy, which holds only in-frame ones; the method was immunoSEQ multiplex PCR. The sample yields roughly 140,000 clones, about 78% seen once. Sequencing used PBMCs. The receptors originated from a man aged 40-55 years in good health and CMV-seropositive. The CDR3 runs from the conserved cysteine through the conserved F or W. A D gene is named only where the DNA matches it firmly. Expanded clones get a size class; other rows say once, few or many, or leave the size out.

J	size	length	D	V	CDR3	DNA
TRBJ2-4	.	15	.	TRBV7-5	CARSQAGTHKNIQYF	TGTGCCAGAAGCCAAGCCGGGACACACAAAAACATTCAGTACTTC
TRBJ2-1	.	17	TRBD2	TRBV28	CASSLLTSGSAYNEQFF	TGTGCCAGCAGTTTATTGACTAGCGGGAGCGCCTACAATGAGCAGTTCTTC
TRBJ2-7	.	18	TRBD2	TRBV7-2	CASSHTGTSGAFSYEQYF	TGTGCCAGCAGCCACACCGGGACTAGCGGGGCATTCTCCTACGAGCAGTACTTC
TRBJ1-2	.	13	.	TRBV7-9	CASSLMNRGGYTF	TGTGCCAGCAGCTTGATGAATCGCGGAGGCTACACCTTC
TRBJ2-7	.	14	.	TRBV19	CASSISAVAYEQYF	TGTGCCAGTAGTATAAGTGCAGTTGCCTACGAGCAGTACTTC
TRBJ2-2	.	13	.	TRBV7-9	CASPAKEGGELFF	TGTGCCAGCCCGGCTAAGGAGGGCGGGGAGCTGTTTTTT
TRBJ2-7	.	15	TRBD1	TRBV6-1	CASSVGQGPSYEQYF	TGTGCCAGCAGTGTGGGACAGGGTCCCTCCTACGAGCAGTACTTC
TRBJ2-3	few	16	.	TRBV28	CASIARSYTSTDTQYF	TGTGCCAGCATCGCTAGGAGTTATACTAGCACAGATACGCAGTATTTT
TRBJ2-7	.	14	.	TRBV4-3	CASSQVTNSYEQYF	TGCGCCAGCAGCCAAGTGACAAACTCCTACGAGCAGTACTTC
TRBJ2-1	.	14	.	TRBV7-2	CASSLDGGYNEQFF	TGTGCCAGCAGCTTAGACGGGGGCTACAATGAGCAGTTCTTC
TRBJ2-3	.	16	.	TRBV5-1	CASSQTGGLGTDTQYF	TGCGCCAGCAGCCAGACAGGGGGACTAGGCACAGATACGCAGTATTTT
TRBJ2-5	once	17	.	TRBV5-8	CASSLVGRGVYQETQYF	TGTGCCAGCAGCTTGGTCGGCAGGGGCGTTTATCAAGAGACCCAGTACTTC
TRBJ2-2	.	13	.	TRBV7-9	CASSDYGGGELFF	TGTGCCAGCAGCGACTACGGGGGCGGGGAGCTGTTTTTT
TRBJ2-7	once	12	.	TRBV5-5	CASSRVSYEQYF	TGTGCCAGCAGTAGAGTCTCCTACGAGCAGTACTTC
TRBJ1-4	few	17	.	TRBV7-9	CASSRDITRSTNEKLFF	TGTGCCAGCAGCCGGGACATCACCCGGAGTACTAATGAAAAACTGTTTTTT
TRBJ1-1	.	14	TRBD1	TRBV25-1	CASTLTGMGTEAFF	TGTGCCAGCACCCTGACAGGGATGGGAACTGAAGCTTTCTTT
TRBJ1-5	.	18	.	TRBV21-1	CASTPPGQGTNSNQPQHF	TGTGCCAGCACCCCCCCCGGACAGGGGACCAATAGCAATCAGCCCCAGCATTTT
TRBJ2-1	.	15	.	TRBV6-5	CASSLQTGRGNEQFF	TGTGCCAGCAGCCTTCAGACAGGACGGGGCAATGAGCAGTTCTTC
TRBJ1-1	few	14	.	TRBV2	CASSADRMNTEAFF	TGTGCCAGCAGTGCAGACAGAATGAACACTGAAGCTTTCTTT
TRBJ1-1	.	15	TRBD1	TRBV19	CASSIGPGTGPEAFF	TGTGCCAGTAGTATAGGACCCGGGACAGGGCCTGAAGCTTTCTTT
TRBJ2-7	.	15	.	TRBV29-1	CSVRAGTSGSYEQYF	TGCAGCGTGCGGGCGGGGACCTCCGGCTCCTACGAGCAGTACTTC
TRBJ2-7	.	16	TRBD1	TRBV28	CASSLAIRDRDYEQYF	TGTGCCAGCAGTTTAGCAATCCGGGACAGGGACTACGAGCAGTACTTC
TRBJ1-5	.	15	.	TRBV5-1	CASRPTGLPNQPQHF	TGCGCCAGCAGGCCTACGGGACTACCGAATCAGCCCCAGCATTTT
TRBJ2-7	.	17	.	TRBV13	CASSSTLLGRGSYEQYF	TGTGCCAGCAGCTCTACGCTACTAGGTAGGGGGTCCTACGAGCAGTACTTC
TRBJ1-6	once	17	TRBD1	TRBV4-3	CASSQGPRGRGNSPLHF	TGCGCCAGCAGCCAAGGGCCCAGGGGGCGCGGTAATTCACCCCTCCACTTT
TRBJ2-3	.	15	TRBD2	TRBV9	CASSLSGRAADTQYF	TGTGCCAGCAGCTTAAGCGGGAGGGCCGCAGATACGCAGTATTTT
TRBJ1-2	few	16	TRBD1	TRBV12-5	CASGLVQGQVSYGYTF	TGTGCTAGTGGTTTGGTACAGGGACAGGTCTCCTATGGCTACACCTTC
TRBJ2-2	.	17	TRBD2	TRBV7-6	CASSLFPSGTNTGELFF	TGTGCCAGCAGCCTATTTCCGAGCGGGACGAACACCGGGGAGCTGTTTTTT
TRBJ2-5	.	15	.	TRBV6-5	CASSYLNQVQETQYF	TGTGCCAGCAGTTACCTTAATCAGGTCCAAGAGACCCAGTACTTC
TRBJ2-7	.	13	.	TRBV19	CASSRQLSYEQYF	TGTGCCAGTAGCAGACAACTCTCCTACGAGCAGTACTTC
TRBJ1-4	few	14	.	TRBV5-5	CASSLWGEGEKLFF	TGTGCCAGCAGCTTGTGGGGGGAGGGTGAAAAACTGTTTTTT
TRBJ2-1	.	14	TRBD1	TRBV30	CAWSATGGYNEQFF	TGTGCCTGGAGTGCGACAGGGGGCTACAATGAGCAGTTCTTC
TRBJ2-7	.	12	.	TRBV7-8	CASSLRIYEQYF	TGTGCCAGCAGCCTCAGAATATACGAGCAGTACTTC
TRBJ1-5	once	18	.	TRBV4-2	CASSQVTAAEYSNQPQHF	TGTGCCAGCAGCCAAGTAACGGCAGCGGAGTATAGCAATCAGCCCCAGCATTTT
TRBJ1-4	.	16	TRBD1	TRBV6-5	CASSYSDRMVNEKLFF	TGTGCCAGCAGTTATTCGGACAGGATGGTAAACGAAAAACTGTTTTTT
TRBJ1-4	.	15	TRBD1	TRBV7-9	CASSLRTGPNEKLFF	TGTGCCAGCAGCTTGAGGACAGGCCCGAATGAAAAACTGTTTTTT
TRBJ1-1	.	13	.	TRBV19	CATQTGVYTEAFF	TGTGCCACTCAGACAGGCGTCTACACTGAAGCTTTCTTT
TRBJ2-7	.	16	.	TRBV19	CASSALTGEKTYEQYF	TGTGCCAGTAGTGCCCTGACAGGTGAGAAAACCTACGAGCAGTACTTC
TRBJ1-6	.	17	.	TRBV4-1	CASSQDRGRGSNSPLHF	TGCGCCAGCAGCCAAGATAGAGGCAGGGGTAGTAATTCACCCCTCCACTTT
TRBJ2-1	.	16	TRBD2	TRBV6-1	CASSEDRLAGGNEQFF	TGTGCCAGCAGTGAAGATAGACTAGCGGGAGGCAATGAGCAGTTCTTC
TRBJ1-5	.	15	.	TRBV27	CASSFSPGPNQPQHF	TGTGCCAGCAGTTTTAGTCCAGGGCCTAATCAGCCCCAGCATTTT
TRBJ2-1	.	16	TRBD2	TRBV5-4	CASSLVGGRAYNEQFF	TGTGCCAGCAGCTTGGTGGGCGGGAGGGCCTACAATGAGCAGTTCTTC